This T cell receptor (beta chain) was observed in a study of T cell responses to AZD1222 COVID-19 vaccine. Note on this clone: The antigen is undetermined.

Study-wide findings and caveats: CD4 TCRs associated with vaccination spanned spike, dominating at 160-218 and 743-854.

This CDR3 spans 13 amino acids. Germline values: CDR1 MNHEY, CDR2 SMNVEV (reference sequence). V lost 6 bases and J 3 bases, leaving 11 bases between the germline ends. Sequencing used immunoSEQ multiplex PCR; TCRdb keeps in-frame clones, though not all of them. The data contain more than 90,000 clones, about 90% of them singletons. The genes are TRBV27 and TRBJ1-1; D is unclear. The source was peripheral blood, collected on day 0 of AZD1222 vaccination. The clonotype comes from an adult in good health. CDR3 in DNA: TGTGCCAGCAGACTCGGGCCTTACACTGAAGCTTTCTTT. Protein: CASRLGPYTEAFF.